This T cell receptor beta chain was captured by sequencing in a study of CD4 T cells in relation to SARS-CoV-2 and coronaviruses. In the study overall: TCR beta CDR3s were sequenced after roughly eleven-day antigen culture of PBMCs. Controls used an HIV-1 Nef peptide pool or no peptide. Shared crossreactive spike epitopes were mapped to their HLA restriction.

Repertoires were generated with immunoSEQ multiplex PCR, while TCRdb's copy carries only in-frame clones and drops some. Of roughly 18,000 clones listed, around 80% are singletons. Unexposed donor CD4+ T cells date from about 2011-2019, before the COVID-19 pandemic. After less than 11 days of culture, CD4+ T cells were isolated. PBMCs were plated at fewer than 2.5 million per well in IL-2-containing medium. Comment on this clone: Its antigen is currently unknown.

CDR3 length equals 16 residues. Per the germline V gene, CDR1 is MNHNS and CDR2 is SASEGT. Trimming cost V 3 bases and J 1 base, with 10 bases left between them. This sequence joins TRBV6-1 and TRBJ2-6; tentative D call: TRBD2 (6 bases). The sample comprised CD4+ T cells from PBMCs, cultured in vitro. This receptor was taken from a human donor in good health. This chain's CDR3 is CASSEGGPSGANVLTF. CDR3 sequence (DNA): TGTGCCAGCAGTGAGGGGGGACCGTCTGGGGCCAACGTCCTGACTTTC.